The rows below give T cell receptor beta chains drawn from one sample of a study of cytomegalovirus exposure and HLA in healthy donors. Data came from immunoSEQ multiplex PCR; TCRdb stores just in-frame clones and leaves some out. The top ten clones hold about 5.5% of a sample with tens of thousands of clones, around three fifths of them seen once. Source material: PBMCs. Every receptor here comes from a boy younger than 18 in good health and CMV-seropositive. Both conserved end residues are part of each CDR3. A D gene is named only where the DNA matches it firmly. The listing skips clone size in some rows; elsewhere it reads once, few, many or a size class.

TRBV7-6	TRBD1	TRBJ2-7	few	CASSSTPRGSIYEQYF	TGTGCCAGCAGCTCCACTCCCAGGGGGTCCATCTACGAGCAGTACTTC
TRBV5-6	NA	TRBJ2-1	few	CASSLAGNNIGEQFF	TGTGCCAGCAGCTTGGCTGGTAACAACATTGGTGAGCAGTTCTTC
TRBV2	NA	TRBJ1-1	NA	CASILGGVTEAFF	TGTGCCAGCATCTTGGGAGGGGTCACTGAAGCTTTCTTT
TRBV19	NA	TRBJ1-2	NA	CASSIAHGHYTF	TGTGCCAGTAGTATAGCCCACGGACACTACACCTTC
TRBV6-6	TRBD2	TRBJ2-1	NA	CASTDNWGGEQFF	TGTGCCAGCACCGACAATTGGGGGGGTGAGCAGTTCTTC
TRBV7-9	NA	TRBJ2-7	NA	CASSPTSYEQYF	TGTGCCAGCAGCCCTACTAGCTACGAGCAGTACTTC
TRBV29-1	TRBD1	TRBJ2-7	NA	CSVDGTVPHEQYF	TGCAGCGTGGACGGGACAGTCCCCCACGAGCAGTACTTC
TRBV5-6	TRBD1	TRBJ1-4	few	CASSLGGQGRKKLFF	TGTGCCAGCAGCTTGGGGGGACAGGGAAGGAAAAAACTGTTTTTT
TRBV19	TRBD1	TRBJ1-6	NA	CASRPQGAGNSPLHF	TGTGCCAGTAGGCCGCAGGGGGCTGGTAATTCACCCCTCCACTTT
TRBV2	TRBD1	TRBJ1-5	NA	CASSEGQGSNQPQHF	TGTGCCAGCAGTGAAGGACAGGGGAGCAATCAGCCCCAGCATTTT
TRBV2	NA	TRBJ2-7	NA	CASSELRGSYEQYF	TGTGCCAGCAGTGAACTGCGGGGCTCCTACGAGCAGTACTTC
TRBV18	TRBD1	TRBJ1-2	NA	CASSPPYRGPGNYGYTF	TGTGCCAGCTCACCACCTTACAGGGGGCCAGGAAACTATGGCTACACCTTC
TRBV18	TRBD2	TRBJ2-7	NA	CASSLAGGPGYEQYF	TGTGCCAGCTCACTAGCGGGAGGGCCTGGTTACGAGCAGTACTTC
TRBV5-4	NA	TRBJ1-2	once	CASSEGATNYGYTF	TGTGCCAGCAGCGAAGGGGCGACTAACTATGGCTACACCTTC
TRBV29-1	TRBD1	TRBJ1-1	few	CSALDRGRGDTEAFF	TGCAGCGCCCTCGACAGGGGAAGGGGGGACACTGAAGCTTTCTTT
TRBV2	NA	TRBJ1-3	NA	CASSGPGTGGNTIYF	TGTGCCAGCAGTGGGCCGGGGACTGGAGGAAACACCATATATTTT
TRBV30	NA	TRBJ2-1	few	CAWGLDGNNEQFF	TGTGCCTGGGGACTGGACGGGAACAATGAGCAGTTCTTC
TRBV5-1	NA	TRBJ1-4	NA	CASSTGGDKLFF	TGCGCCAGCAGCACAGGAGGGGACAAACTGTTTTTT
TRBV28	TRBD1	TRBJ1-2	NA	CASSSRTGMAYGYTF	TGTGCCAGCAGTTCCAGGACAGGGATGGCCTATGGCTACACCTTC
TRBV30	NA	TRBJ1-5	NA	CAWSLKSDQPQHF	TGTGCCTGGAGCCTGAAATCGGATCAGCCCCAGCATTTT
TRBV5-1	TRBD2	TRBJ2-7	NA	CASSPLASGTHEQYF	TGCGCCAGCAGCCCTTTGGCTAGCGGGACCCACGAGCAGTACTTC
TRBV5-4	NA	TRBJ2-5	NA	CASSMRGGIQETQYF	TGTGCCAGCAGCATGAGGGGGGGGATCCAAGAGACCCAGTACTTC
TRBV5-1	TRBD1	TRBJ2-2	NA	CASSLGDRVGTGELFF	TGCGCCAGCAGCTTGGGGGACAGGGTCGGCACCGGGGAGCTGTTTTTT
TRBV6-1	NA	TRBJ2-7	NA	CASSDPGGFYEQYF	TGTGCCAGCAGTGACCCCGGGGGTTTCTACGAGCAGTACTTC
TRBV5-4	TRBD1	TRBJ1-2	NA	CASSWNRGSNYGYTF	TGTGCCAGCAGCTGGAACAGGGGTTCTAACTATGGCTACACCTTC
TRBV25-1	NA	TRBJ1-3	NA	CASSGQGNTIYF	TGTGCCAGCAGTGGACAAGGAAACACCATATATTTT
TRBV7-9	NA	TRBJ1-6	NA	CASSLYQGLNSPLHF	TGTGCCAGCAGCCTGTATCAGGGGCTCAATTCACCCCTCCACTTT
TRBV18	TRBD1	TRBJ1-1	NA	CASSPTGGNTEAFF	TGTGCCAGCTCACCTACAGGGGGAAACACTGAAGCTTTCTTT
TRBV5-1	NA	TRBJ1-4	NA	CASSLGGRADEKLFF	TGCGCCAGCAGCTTGGGGGGCAGGGCAGACGAAAAACTGTTTTTT
TRBV5-4	TRBD1	TRBJ2-7	NA	CASSTRGFREQYF	TGTGCCAGCAGCACCAGGGGGTTTCGTGAGCAGTACTTC
TRBV2	NA	TRBJ1-1	NA	CASSVGRAPNTEAFF	TGTGCCAGCAGTGTAGGCAGGGCGCCGAACACTGAAGCTTTCTTT
TRBV9	NA	TRBJ1-1	NA	CASSVEQGLVTEAFF	TGTGCCAGCAGCGTAGAACAGGGTTTAGTCACTGAAGCTTTCTTT
TRBV2	TRBD1	TRBJ2-3	NA	CASHRDRGRDTQYF	TGTGCCAGCCACCGGGACAGGGGGCGAGATACGCAGTATTTT
TRBV6-4	TRBD2	TRBJ2-3	NA	CASSGSGSPDTQYF	TGTGCCAGCAGTGGTAGCGGGAGCCCAGATACGCAGTATTTT
TRBV5-1	NA	TRBJ1-5	NA	CASSEYSNQPQHF	TGCGCCAGCAGTGAGTATAGCAATCAGCCCCAGCATTTT
TRBV27	NA	TRBJ2-1	NA	CASSLSGPNSYNEQFF	TGTGCCAGCAGTTTATCTGGGCCAAACTCCTACAATGAGCAGTTCTTC
TRBV5-4	TRBD2	TRBJ2-7	once	CASSPDGLASSYEQYF	TGTGCCAGCAGCCCAGACGGACTAGCGTCCTCCTACGAGCAGTACTTC
TRBV10-3	NA	TRBJ2-1	few	CAISEPTRHNEQFF	TGTGCCATCAGTGAGCCGACTAGACACAATGAGCAGTTCTTC
TRBV9	TRBD2	TRBJ2-1	NA	CASSVLAGGPGNEQFF	TGTGCCAGCAGCGTACTAGCGGGGGGGCCCGGGAATGAGCAGTTCTTC
TRBV5-1	NA	TRBJ2-1	NA	CASTRGAASSYNEQFF	TGCGCCAGCACCCGGGGGGCAGCGAGCTCCTACAATGAGCAGTTCTTC
TRBV21-1	NA	TRBJ1-1	NA	CASSNERGQAYTEAFF	TGTGCCAGCAGCAACGAGAGAGGACAGGCATACACTGAAGCTTTCTTT
TRBV19	TRBD1	TRBJ1-2	few	CASTRQGAPRGYTF	TGTGCCAGCACACGACAGGGGGCCCCCCGGGGCTACACCTTC
TRBV7-3	NA	TRBJ1-6	NA	CASSPGRGDNSPLHF	TGTGCCAGCAGCCCTGGTCGGGGGGATAATTCACCCCTCCACTTT
TRBV18	NA	TRBJ1-5	NA	CASSPGADNQPQHF	TGTGCCAGCTCACCAGGGGCAGACAATCAGCCCCAGCATTTT
TRBV5-1	NA	TRBJ1-4	once	CASAGGATNEKLFF	TGCGCCTCTGCGGGCGGGGCAACTAATGAAAAACTGTTTTTT
TRBV19	NA	TRBJ1-4	few	CASSSQTGGVLEKLFF	TGTGCCAGTAGTTCCCAGACAGGAGGAGTACTTGAAAAACTGTTTTTT